These 2 T cell receptor beta chains originate from one sample sequenced in a study of shared clonotypes between healthy human individuals. Clones were sequenced by immunoSEQ multiplex PCR, and TCRdb holds only the in-frame ones, with some missing. The sample lists fewer than 2.5 million clones; roughly 93% were seen once. The source material was naive CD4+ T cells from PBMCs. Subset meaning: CD45RA+ positively selected. These receptors were taken from a man aged 18 to 30 in good health. Some clones in this sample may be carry-over from other donors' samples.

The V gene is TRBV5-1, the J gene TRBJ1-2, with 8 nucleotides matching TRBD1. Losses at the gene ends were 4 bases for V and 8 bases for J; bases not matched to a gene: 10. This CDR3 has 14 amino acids. In germline, CDR1 is SGHRS, CDR2 YFSETQ. The chain's CDR3 is CASSVQWTGHGYTF. The DNA for the CDR3 is TGCGCCAGCAGCGTACAGTGGACAGGGCACGGCTACACCTTC.

This sequence joins TRBV25-1 and TRBJ2-1, with D perhaps matching TRBD1 or TRBD2 (5 bases each). The V gene lost 6 bases and the J gene lost 10 bases, with 19 bases spanning the gap. Germline assignment: CDR1 MGHDK and CDR2 SYGVNS. This CDR3 is built from 14 residues. CDR3 loop: CASSRLGTDQEQFF. DNA for the CDR3: TGTGCCAGCAGCCGATTAGGGACGGATCAGGAGCAGTTCTTC.